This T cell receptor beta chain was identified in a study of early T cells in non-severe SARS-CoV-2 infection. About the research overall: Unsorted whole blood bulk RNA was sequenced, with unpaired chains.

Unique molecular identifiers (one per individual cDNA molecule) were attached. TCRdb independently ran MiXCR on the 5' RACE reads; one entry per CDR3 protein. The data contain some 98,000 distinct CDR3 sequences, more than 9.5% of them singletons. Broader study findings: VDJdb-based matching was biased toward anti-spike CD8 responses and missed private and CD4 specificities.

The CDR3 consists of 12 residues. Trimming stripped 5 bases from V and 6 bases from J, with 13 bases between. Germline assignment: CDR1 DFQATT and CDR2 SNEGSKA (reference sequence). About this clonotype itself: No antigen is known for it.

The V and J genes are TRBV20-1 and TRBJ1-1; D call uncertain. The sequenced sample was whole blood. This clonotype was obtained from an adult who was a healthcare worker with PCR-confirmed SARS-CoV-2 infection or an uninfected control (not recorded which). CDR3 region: CSAGTDLPEAFF. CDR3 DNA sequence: TGCAGTGCTGGAACAGATCTCCCTGAAGCTTTCTTT.